A selection of T cell receptor beta chains follows, all from one sample in a study of blood T cell repertoires in COVID-19. Sequencing used immunoSEQ multiplex PCR; TCRdb keeps in-frame clones, though not all of them. The top ten clones hold around 12% of a sample with 78,000 or so clones, almost 85% of them seen once. The sequencing input was peripheral blood. The receptors derive from a man aged 80 or over with acute or convalescent COVID-19. Each CDR3 is given with its conserved first and last residue. The D gene is left open where the match is weak. Only part of the rows carry a size: once, few, many, or a class if the clone is expanded.

size	D	J	V	CDR3	DNA
few	TRBD1	TRBJ1-1	TRBV9	CASSPTGQGNTEAFF	TGTGCCAGCAGCCCAACGGGACAGGGGAACACTGAAGCTTTCTTT
once	NA	TRBJ1-1	TRBV10-3	CAIGSVNTEAFF	TGTGCCATCGGGAGCGTGAACACTGAAGCTTTCTTT
NA	TRBD1	TRBJ2-5	TRBV6-6	CASSSGQAQETQYF	TGTGCCAGCAGTTCCGGACAGGCTCAGGAGACCCAGTACTTC
once	TRBD1	TRBJ2-5	TRBV7-7	CASSSGTGGEETQYF	TGTGCTAGCAGCTCCGGGACAGGGGGCGAGGAGACCCAGTACTTC
NA	NA	TRBJ1-5	TRBV7-9	CASSLGSRQPQHF	TGTGCCAGCAGCTTAGGGTCCAGGCAGCCCCAGCATTTT
NA	TRBD1	TRBJ1-6	TRBV6-1	CASSEPAGGNRNSPLHF	TGTGCCAGCAGTGAACCGGCAGGGGGGAACAGAAATTCACCCCTCCACTTT
NA	TRBD1	TRBJ2-5	TRBV30	CAWSLGTAQETQYF	TGTGCCTGGAGTCTCGGGACAGCTCAAGAGACCCAGTACTTC
NA	NA	TRBJ2-7	TRBV11-2	CASSQGGGGEQYF	TGTGCCAGCAGCCAGGGCGGGGGCGGCGAGCAGTACTTC
once	TRBD2	TRBJ2-5	TRBV6-2/TRBV6-3	CASSRTSGPQETQYF	TGTGCCAGCAGTCGGACTAGCGGGCCCCAAGAGACCCAGTACTTC
NA	TRBD1	TRBJ1-1	TRBV5-4	CASRAGTESMNTEAFF	TGTGCCAGCAGGGCCGGGACAGAAAGCATGAACACTGAAGCTTTCTTT
NA	NA	TRBJ2-7	TRBV6-5	CASSQTSVPYEQYF	TGTGCCAGCAGTCAAACCAGTGTCCCCTACGAGCAGTACTTC
NA	NA	TRBJ1-1	TRBV11-2	CASSSSRNTEAFF	TGTGCCAGCAGCTCATCTAGGAACACTGAAGCTTTCTTT
NA	TRBD2	TRBJ2-1	TRBV6-5	CASSSSGGARGNEQFF	TGTGCCAGCAGTTCTAGCGGGGGGGCCAGGGGCAATGAGCAGTTCTTC
NA	NA	TRBJ1-5	TRBV2	CASKSGNSNQPQHF	TGTGCCAGCAAGTCAGGTAATAGCAATCAGCCCCAGCATTTT
NA	TRBD2	TRBJ2-7	TRBV13	CASSLGGRGTRYEQYF	TGTGCCAGCAGCTTAGGGGGGAGGGGCACCCGCTACGAGCAGTACTTC
NA	TRBD2	TRBJ2-3	TRBV4-1	CASSHRGLAGGLPKPDTQYF	TGCGCCAGCAGCCACCGGGGACTAGCGGGGGGGCTTCCAAAGCCAGATACGCAGTATTTT
NA	TRBD2	TRBJ2-3	TRBV6-6	CASSRAGTSGGASDTQYF	TGTGCCAGCAGTCGCGCCGGGACTAGCGGGGGGGCCTCAGATACGCAGTATTTT
NA	NA	TRBJ2-7	TRBV27	CASSLYGALAEQYF	TGTGCCAGCAGTTTATATGGGGCGCTTGCCGAGCAGTACTTC
NA	TRBD2	TRBJ2-5	TRBV19	CASRPLQGAGGQETQYF	TGTGCCAGTAGACCGCTCCAGGGAGCGGGGGGCCAAGAGACCCAGTACTTC
NA	NA	TRBJ2-1	TRBV29-1	CSGTGNWAYNEQFF	TGCAGCGGAACAGGGAATTGGGCGTACAATGAGCAGTTCTTC
NA	NA	TRBJ2-1	TRBV5-4	CASSSGGLGNEQFF	TGTGCCAGCAGCTCAGGCGGGTTAGGAAATGAGCAGTTCTTC
NA	TRBD2	TRBJ2-7	TRBV27	CASSPGLAGGYEQYF	TGTGCCAGCAGCCCCGGTCTAGCGGGGGGATACGAGCAGTACTTC
NA	TRBD2	TRBJ2-3	TRBV11-2	CASSLDQRGLDTQYF	TGTGCCAGCAGCTTAGACCAGCGGGGGTTAGATACGCAGTATTTT
NA	TRBD1	TRBJ2-1	TRBV30	CAWSKGTGAGEQFF	TGTGCCTGGAGTAAGGGGACAGGGGCTGGTGAGCAGTTCTTC
NA	TRBD2	TRBJ2-2	TRBV20-1	CSASGAGGAHTGELFF	TGCAGTGCTAGTGGGGCGGGGGGCGCGCACACCGGGGAGCTGTTTTTT
NA	NA	TRBJ2-1	TRBV7-3	CASSLLNNEQFF	TGTGCCAGCAGCCTCCTTAACAATGAGCAGTTCTTC
few	NA	TRBJ2-3	TRBV18	CASSPEAGDTDTQYF	TGTGCCAGCTCACCAGAAGCAGGGGACACAGATACGCAGTATTTT
NA	TRBD1	TRBJ1-1	TRBV5-1	CASSFRDRGLKNTEAFF	TGCGCCAGCAGCTTCCGGGACAGGGGGTTGAAGAACACTGAAGCTTTCTTT
NA	TRBD1	TRBJ2-2	TRBV7-3	CASSLGQVNTGELFF	TGTGCCAGCAGCTTGGGACAGGTTAACACCGGGGAGCTGTTTTTT
NA	NA	TRBJ1-4	TRBV7-9	CASSQGFTNEKLFF	TGTGCCAGCAGCCAGGGGTTTACTAATGAAAAACTGTTTTTT
NA	NA	TRBJ1-2	TRBV12-3/TRBV12-4	CASSVGRNGYTF	TGTGCCAGCAGCGTAGGGAGGAATGGCTACACCTTC
NA	NA	TRBJ1-6	TRBV27	CASSTPGGALNSPLHF	TGTGCCAGCAGCACTCCGGGGGGGGCCCTCAATTCACCCCTCCACTTT
once	NA	TRBJ2-1	TRBV20-1	CSASPGHGFYNEQFF	TGCAGTGCTAGTCCCGGACACGGCTTCTACAATGAGCAGTTCTTC
NA	TRBD1	TRBJ2-7	TRBV6-5	CASSKQGDFPSGQYF	TGTGCCAGCAGTAAACAGGGGGACTTCCCTTCCGGGCAGTACTTC
NA	TRBD2	TRBJ2-5	TRBV7-9	CASSLSLGGSETQYF	TGTGCCAGCAGCTTAAGCCTGGGGGGGTCAGAGACCCAGTACTTC
NA	TRBD1	TRBJ1-3	TRBV9	CASSGTGGSGNTIYF	TGTGCCAGCAGCGGGACAGGGGGCTCTGGAAACACCATATATTTT
NA	TRBD1	TRBJ2-7	TRBV3-1/TRBV3-2	CASSQQGQRSYEQYF	TGTGCCAGCAGCCAGCAGGGACAGAGGTCCTACGAGCAGTACTTC
NA	TRBD1	TRBJ1-2	TRBV18	CASSPDRGPPYGYTF	TGTGCCAGCTCACCCGACAGGGGCCCACCTTATGGCTACACCTTC
NA	TRBD1	TRBJ2-1	TRBV11-2	CASSPRRTGGDNEQFF	TGTGCCAGCAGCCCCCGAAGGACAGGGGGGGACAATGAGCAGTTCTTC
NA	TRBD2	TRBJ2-1	TRBV6-5	CASSYGERGGRNEQFF	TGTGCCAGCAGTTACGGCGAGCGGGGGGGGAGGAATGAGCAGTTCTTC
NA	NA	TRBJ2-5	TRBV2	CASSGVGGRETQYF	TGTGCCAGCAGTGGGGTGGGGGGGCGAGAGACCCAGTACTTC
NA	TRBD2	TRBJ2-7	TRBV6-5	CASSTSRGGVYEQYF	TGTGCCAGCAGTACCTCGCGGGGGGGCGTCTACGAGCAGTACTTC
NA	NA	TRBJ1-1	TRBV14	CASSQNLGQNTEAFF	TGTGCCAGCAGCCAAAATCTGGGCCAGAACACTGAAGCTTTCTTT
NA	NA	TRBJ2-7	TRBV19	CASSGGTLYEQYF	TGTGCCAGTAGCGGCGGAACCCTCTACGAGCAGTACTTC
once	TRBD1	TRBJ1-1	TRBV30	CAWTQGDGQAFF	TGTGCCTGGACCCAGGGGGATGGGCAAGCTTTCTTT
NA	NA	TRBJ1-5	TRBV6-5	CASSYEQGPNQPQHF	TGTGCCAGCAGTTACGAGCAGGGGCCCAATCAGCCCCAGCATTTT
NA	NA	TRBJ1-1	TRBV11-2	CASSLVENTEAFF	TGTGCCAGCAGCTTAGTAGAGAACACTGAAGCTTTCTTT
NA	TRBD1	TRBJ1-1	TRBV2	CASNSGGKRRGTEAFF	TGTGCCAGCAATTCAGGGGGAAAACGGCGTGGCACTGAAGCTTTCTTT
few	NA	TRBJ1-1	TRBV3-1/TRBV3-2	CASSPGGTEAFF	TGTGCCAGCAGCCCGGGGGGGACTGAAGCTTTCTTT
NA	NA	TRBJ1-5	TRBV5-5	CASSLGAGHNQPQHF	TGTGCCAGCAGCTTGGGGGCAGGGCACAATCAGCCCCAGCATTTT
NA	NA	TRBJ1-1	TRBV5-1	CASSLSGSGNTEAFF	TGCGCCAGCAGCTTGTCTGGGTCGGGGAACACTGAAGCTTTCTTT
NA	NA	TRBJ2-6	TRBV2	CASRGQGANVLTF	TGTGCCAGCAGAGGTCAGGGAGCCAACGTCCTGACTTTC
NA	TRBD1	TRBJ1-3	TRBV9	CASSLEQGKGNTIYF	TGTGCCAGCAGCCTAGAACAGGGGAAAGGAAACACCATATATTTT
NA	NA	TRBJ1-3	TRBV12-3/TRBV12-4	CASSLSGNTIYF	TGTGCCAGCAGTCTCTCTGGAAACACCATATATTTT
NA	NA	TRBJ1-2	TRBV3-1/TRBV3-2	CASSQVAGAPGYTF	TGTGCCAGCAGCCAAGTAGCAGGGGCTCCCGGCTACACCTTC
NA	NA	TRBJ1-5	TRBV30	CAWSVIRGASQPQHF	TGTGCCTGGAGTGTAATTCGGGGGGCTAGTCAGCCCCAGCATTTT
NA	TRBD1	TRBJ1-5	TRBV6-6	CASSRDRGINQPQHF	TGTGCCAGCAGCCGAGACAGGGGCATAAATCAGCCCCAGCATTTT
NA	TRBD1	TRBJ1-5	TRBV27	CASSPLRTGRLPWPNQPQHF	TGTGCCAGCAGTCCCCTAAGGACAGGGAGGTTACCTTGGCCCAATCAGCCCCAGCATTTT
NA	NA	TRBJ2-7	TRBV7-9	CASSKGAAAYDVHF	TGTGCCAGCAGCAAAGGGGCTGCAGCCTACGATGTTCACTTC
NA	TRBD1	TRBJ2-1	TRBV5-4	CASSSRDRGPSEQFF	TGTGCCAGCAGCTCCCGGGACAGGGGGCCTAGTGAGCAGTTCTTC